This TCR beta chain was recorded in a study of blood T cell repertoires in COVID-19. Study-level background: T cells, B-cell-depleted T cells, or PBMCs supplied cDNA or gDNA.

By its share, this clone is medium-sized. Generated by immunoSEQ multiplex PCR, the TCRdb table keeps only in-frame clones and is missing some. In the table there are roughly 72,000 clones, 90% of which are singletons. The length of the CDR3 is 13 residues. V trimming: 4 bases; J trimming: 3 bases; junction bases outside the gene matches: 5. The germline V gene has CDR1 SQVTM and CDR2 ANQGSEA. The TCR sequence derives from a human donor in a cohort sampled during active COVID-19. The sequenced sample consisted of peripheral blood. V is TRBV29-1 and J is TRBJ1-1, with 7 bases matching TRBD1. CDR3 amino acids: CSVVGGGYTEAFF. The CDR3 DNA reads TGCAGCGTTGTAGGGGGCGGTTACACTGAAGCTTTCTTT.